Following are 28 T cell receptor beta chains from one sample sequenced in a study of cytomegalovirus exposure and HLA in healthy donors. Using immunoSEQ multiplex PCR, the repertoire was profiled, and TCRdb retains in-frame clones only, with some absent. The table lists some 150,000 clones, 85% to 90% of them singletons. Sequences were obtained from PBMCs. These TCRs come from a man between 18 and 29 years old in good health and CMV-seronegative.

The chain employs TRBV7-9 and TRBJ2-2, with TRBD2 identical over 8 bases. The CDR3 length is 19 residues. Germline CDR1 reads SEHNR; CDR2 reads FQNEAQ (reference sequence). Losses at the gene ends were 2 bases for V and 1 base for J; bases not matched to a gene: 12. CDR3 nucleotides: TGTGCCAGCAGCTTAAGGACAAAAAGCGGGAGAGGGAACACCGGGGAGCTGTTTTTT. Encoded protein: CASSLRTKSGRGNTGELFF.

V is TRBV6-5 and J is TRBJ2-2; D perhaps matches TRBD2 (6 bases). The CDR3 contains 13 residues. The germline V gene has CDR1 MNHEY and CDR2 SVGAGI. V dropped 6 bases and J dropped 5 bases, with 10 bases sitting between them. CDR3 in DNA: TGTGCCAGCAGCGGCGGGAAAACCGGGGAGCTGTTTTTT. Translation: CASSGGKTGELFF.

This rearrangement joins TRBV28 to TRBJ2-1; tentatively, D is TRBD2 (7 bases). This CDR3 is built from 16 residues. The germline V gene has CDR1 MDHEN and CDR2 SYDVKM. Trimming left V 4 bases short and J 2 bases short, with 15 bases between. CDR3: CASSSIRGAPYNEQFF. CDR3 nucleotide sequence: TGTGCCAGCAGTTCAATTCGGGGGGCTCCCTACAATGAGCAGTTCTTC.

The chain employs TRBV19 and TRBJ1-4; 7 bases fit TRBD1. J lost 0 bases, V lost 6 bases, and 1 base had no gene match. The CDR3 runs 14 residues. Germline values: CDR1 LNHDA, CDR2 SQIVND (reference sequence). CDR3 residues: CASSQGATNEKLFF. CDR3 sequence (DNA): TGTGCCAGTAGCCAGGGGGCAACTAATGAAAAACTGTTTTTT.

This chain joins TRBV6-1 and TRBJ1-2, with 10 positions matching TRBD1. Trimming cost V 7 bases and J 3 bases; bases outside gene matches: 8. Germline CDR1 MNHNS, CDR2 SASEGT. CDR3 length: 15 residues. The CDR3 sequence is CASNSRDRGDYGYTF. The CDR3 DNA is TGTGCCAGCAACTCTAGGGACAGGGGAGACTATGGCTACACCTTC.

The chain recombines TRBV7-2 with TRBJ1-1; the match to TRBD1 covers 10 bases. The CDR3 extends over 14 amino acids. Germline assignment: CDR1 SGHTA and CDR2 FQGNSA. Trimming took 6 bases from V and 5 from J; bases not matched to a gene: 6. The chain's CDR3 is CASRETGGPTEAFF. The CDR3 coding sequence is TGTGCCAGCAGGGAGACAGGGGGCCCGACTGAAGCTTTCTTT.

The rearrangement joins TRBV21-1 to TRBJ1-2; the D call TRBD1 from the table was never checked on the DNA. TRBV21-1 is given as a pseudogene. CDR3 length: 11 residues. The CDR3 loop reads CASSNRQPKTF. The CDR3 region has the DNA TGTGCCAGCAGCAATCGACAGCCTAAAACCTTC.

The chain recombines TRBV15 with TRBJ2-1; D is possibly TRBD1 (5 bases). The CDR3 contains 17 residues. Germline V gives CDR1 LNHNV, CDR2 YYDKDF (reference sequence). V was shortened by 0 bases and J by 7 bases, with 19 bases between the two germline ends. CDR3 region: CATSRDLGRGLGNEQFF. The CDR3, as DNA: TGTGCCACCAGCAGAGATCTAGGTAGGGGCTTGGGAAATGAGCAGTTCTTC.

The DNA of the CDR3 is TGTGCCAGCAGCCAAGAGTGGGCCCGTCCTAGGGCAGGGATCTATGGCTACACCTTC. Its translation is CASSQEWARPRAGIYGYTF. This sequence joins TRBV4-2 and TRBJ1-2; D perhaps matches TRBD1 (5 bases). The CDR3 is 19 residues long. Trimming left V 0 bases short and J 4 bases short, with 24 bases between. Germline assignment: CDR1 LGHNA and CDR2 YNFKEQ.

In its sample, this clone was seen once. Written as DNA, the CDR3 is TGCGCCAGCAGCTTGGGCGACAGGGTTGGCTACACCTTC. As protein: CASSLGDRVGYTF. V usage is TRBV5-1 and J usage is TRBJ1-2; TRBD1 matches at 7 bases. J gave up 7 bases and V 0 bases, and 3 bases lay outside the gene matches. Germline V CDR1 and CDR2: SGHRS, YFSETQ. The CDR3 length is 13 residues.

The chain combines TRBV7-9 with TRBJ2-1, with 12 bases identical to TRBD2. With V trimmed by 10 bases and J by 0 bases, 7 bases remained unmatched. The length of the CDR3 is 16 residues. Germline V gene lookup returns CDR1 SEHNR and CDR2 FQNEAQ (reference sequence). The CDR3 sequence is CAMGLAGPSSYNEQFF. The CDR3 DNA reads as TGTGCCATGGGACTAGCGGGCCCGAGCTCCTACAATGAGCAGTTCTTC.

This sequence joins TRBV11-2 and TRBJ2-4; TRBD2 matches 8 bases. With V trimmed by 5 bases and J by 2 bases, 17 bases remained unmatched. Per the germline V gene, CDR1 is SGHAT and CDR2 is FQNNGV. The CDR3 contains 19 residues. In DNA, the CDR3 is TGTGCCAGCAGCCATCCCCGTGGGCAAAGCGGGGGAACCAAAAACATTCAGTACTTC. It is translated as CASSHPRGQSGGTKNIQYF.

The chain is built from TRBV19 and TRBJ1-1; D unclear. This CDR3 region has 15 residues. With 7 bases removed from V and 1 base from J, the gap between germline ends came to 16 bases. Germline values: CDR1 LNHDA, CDR2 SQIVND (reference sequence). In DNA form, the CDR3 reads TGTGCCAGTACCATCCTTTCCGGGTCGAACACTGAAGCTTTCTTT. Protein product: CASTILSGSNTEAFF.

The chain carries TRBV29-1 and TRBJ1-4; D gene uncertain. The CDR3 is 13 residues long. CDR1 SQVTM and CDR2 ANQGSEA come from the germline V gene. Trimming removed 3 bases from V and 8 bases from J, with 13 bases in between. The CDR3 loop is CSVEFGEAEKLFF. The DNA for the CDR3 is TGCAGCGTTGAGTTCGGGGAAGCGGAAAAACTGTTTTTT.

The chain has TRBV11-2 and TRBJ2-5, with TRBD2 as a possible D gene (5 bases). Trimming left V 4 bases short and J 0 bases short, with 6 bases between. The CDR3 length is 13 residues. The germline V gene encodes CDR1 SGHAT and CDR2 FQNNGV. The CDR3: CASSYGDQETQYF. As DNA, the CDR3 is TGTGCCAGCAGCTACGGGGACCAAGAGACCCAGTACTTC.

The chain has TRBV5-6 and TRBJ2-7; the match to TRBD2 covers 7 bases. Germline-derived CDR1 and CDR2 are SGHDT and YYEEEE. V lost 4 bases, J lost 3 bases, and 13 bases stayed unmatched. The CDR3 extends over 16 amino acids. Here the CDR3 reads CASSTPVAGGSYEQYV. The CDR3 nucleotides read TGTGCCAGCAGCACGCCCGTAGCGGGCGGCAGCTACGAGCAGTACGTC.

The genes are TRBV7-2 and TRBJ2-7; 7 nucleotides line up with TRBD1. Germline CDR1 SGHTA, CDR2 FQGNSA. V trimming: 2 bases; J trimming: 3 bases; junction bases outside the gene matches: 4. The CDR3 loop spans 14 amino acids. The CDR3 loop reads CASSLRDSDYEQYV. CDR3 sequence (DNA): TGTGCCAGCAGCTTACGGGACAGTGACTACGAGCAGTACGTC.

This clone showed up just once. The V and J genes are TRBV10-1 and TRBJ2-3; 8 bases agree with TRBD1. Trimming removed 3 bases from V and 0 bases from J; junction bases left unmatched: 5. From germline, CDR1 is WNHNN and CDR2 SYGVQD (reference sequence). This CDR3 has 16 amino acids. The CDR3 nucleotides read TGCGCCAGCAGTGAACCGGGACAGGATAGCACAGATACGCAGTATTTT. Residues: CASSEPGQDSTDTQYF.

This chain links TRBV15 with TRBJ2-4; 7 positions match TRBD1. Unmatched junction bases numbered 9, after V lost 5 bases and J lost 5 bases. Looked up from germline, CDR1 is LNHNV and CDR2 is YYDKDF (reference sequence). The CDR3 loop spans 15 amino acids. CDR3 amino acids: CATSSSGTAENIQYF. In nucleotides, the CDR3 is TGTGCCACCAGCTCCTCCGGGACAGCTGAAAACATTCAGTACTTC.

The chain is built from TRBV2 and TRBJ2-2; D might be TRBD1 (6 bases). Germline V lookup: CDR1 SNHLY, CDR2 FYNNEI. Deletions cut 4 bases from V and 0 bases from J, with 9 bases between. The CDR3 extends over 15 amino acids. The CDR3 spells CASSGTVSNTGELFF. As DNA, the CDR3 is TGTGCCAGCAGTGGGACAGTTTCGAACACCGGGGAGCTGTTTTTT.

This sequence joins TRBV7-8 and TRBJ2-3; possibly TRBD1 for D (6 bases). This CDR3 has 15 amino acids. Germline lookup yields CDR1 SGHVS and CDR2 FQNEAQ. The V end lost 5 bases, the J end lost 0 bases, and 12 bases lay between the germline ends. The CDR3 nucleotides are TGTGCCAGCAGCCCCGACAGGAGGAGCACAGATACGCAGTATTTT. Translated: CASSPDRRSTDTQYF.

J is TRBJ1-1 and V is TRBV6-5, with TRBD1 identical over 7 bases. Trimming cost V 4 bases and J 6 bases; bases outside gene matches: 8. The CDR3 spans 14 residues. From germline, CDR1 is MNHEY and CDR2 SVGAGI. CDR3 nucleotides: TGTGCCAGCAGTTCGGTTCCACAGGGGCCTGAAGCTTTCTTT. It yields the protein CASSSVPQGPEAFF.

The chain employs TRBV29-1 and TRBJ2-7; tentative D call: TRBD2 (5 bases). Trimming pared 4 bases from V and 2 bases from J, leaving 9 bases between. The CDR3 runs 12 residues. Germline V gives CDR1 SQVTM, CDR2 ANQGSEA. CDR3 residues: CSVVTGTYEQYF. The CDR3 nucleotides are TGCAGCGTTGTGACGGGAACCTACGAGCAGTACTTC.

This chain uses TRBV2 with TRBJ2-7, with D possibly matching TRBD1 (6 bases). The CDR3 loop spans 14 amino acids. Trimming left V 7 bases short and J 0 bases short, with 13 bases between. In germline, CDR1 is SNHLY, CDR2 FYNNEI. In DNA, the CDR3 is TGTGCCAGCAAGATCGTGGACAGCTCCTACGAGCAGTACTTC. As protein: CASKIVDSSYEQYF.

The chain recombines TRBV29-1 with TRBJ1-2; 8 bases map to TRBD1. The CDR3 sequence is 11 residues long. Germline-derived CDR1 and CDR2 are SQVTM and ANQGSEA. Trimming took 4 bases from V and 9 from J; bases not matched to a gene: 4. This chain's CDR3 is CSVGDRGSYTF. Here the CDR3 DNA reads TGCAGCGTTGGTGACAGGGGTAGCTACACCTTC.

The table lists this clone with a few counts. The chain employs TRBV12-2 and TRBJ2-7; TRBD1 is the table's D call, not checked against the DNA. TRBV12-2 is a known pseudogene. The CDR3 has 16 residues. The CDR3 loop reads CASRHPLWTGNYEQYF. DNA for the CDR3: TGTGCAAGTCGCCATCCTCTCTGGACAGGGAATTACGAGCAGTACTTC.

The table lists this clone with a count of one. The chain combines TRBV5-1 with TRBJ2-1; 11 nucleotides agree with TRBD2. In germline, CDR1 is SGHRS, CDR2 YFSETQ. This CDR3 comprises 15 residues. The ends lost 1 base at V and 7 bases at J; junction bases unmatched: 4. CDR3 loop: CASSLTSGSQNEQFF. Here the CDR3 DNA reads TGCGCCAGCAGCTTGACTAGCGGGAGCCAAAATGAGCAGTTCTTC.

The rearrangement uses TRBV5-6 and TRBJ1-6, with D possibly TRBD1 on 5 matching bases. Trimming took off 4 bases at V and 1 base at J, with 18 bases between the two ends. CDR1 is SGHDT and CDR2 is YYEEEE in the germline V gene. The CDR3 runs to 18 residues. The CDR3: CASSLGRGPGSYNSPLHF. CDR3 DNA: TGTGCCAGCAGCCTGGGACGTGGGCCTGGATCCTATAATTCACCCCTCCACTTT.